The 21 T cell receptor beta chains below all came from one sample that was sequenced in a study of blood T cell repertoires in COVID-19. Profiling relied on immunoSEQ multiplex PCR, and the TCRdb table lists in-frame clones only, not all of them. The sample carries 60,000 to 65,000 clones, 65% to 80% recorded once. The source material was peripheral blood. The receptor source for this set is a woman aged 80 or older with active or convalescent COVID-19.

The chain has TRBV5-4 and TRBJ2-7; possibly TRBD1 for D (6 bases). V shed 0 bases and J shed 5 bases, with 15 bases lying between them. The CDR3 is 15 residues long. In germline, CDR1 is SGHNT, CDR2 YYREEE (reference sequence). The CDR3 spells CASSLGGNRVHEQYF. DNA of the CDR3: TGTGCCAGCAGCTTGGGAGGAAACAGGGTCCACGAGCAGTACTTC.

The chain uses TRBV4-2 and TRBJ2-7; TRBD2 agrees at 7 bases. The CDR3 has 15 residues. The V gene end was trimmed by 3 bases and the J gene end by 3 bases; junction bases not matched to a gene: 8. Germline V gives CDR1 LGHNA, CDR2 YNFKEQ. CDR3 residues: CASSQATAGVYEQYF. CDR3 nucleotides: TGTGCCAGCAGCCAGGCGACGGCGGGGGTCTACGAGCAGTACTTC.

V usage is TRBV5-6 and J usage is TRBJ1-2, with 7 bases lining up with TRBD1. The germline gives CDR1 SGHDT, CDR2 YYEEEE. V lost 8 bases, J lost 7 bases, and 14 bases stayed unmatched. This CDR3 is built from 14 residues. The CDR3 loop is CASYRDSRSFGYTF. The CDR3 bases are TGTGCCAGTTACCGGGACAGTCGATCTTTTGGCTACACCTTC.

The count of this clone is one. Written as DNA, the CDR3 is TGTGCCAGCAGAGCCCCGGGACAGAACACTGAAGCTTTCTTT. Translating gives CASRAPGQNTEAFF. V is TRBV6-5 and J is TRBJ1-1; the D gene is possibly TRBD1 (6 bases). The CDR3 length is 14 residues. From germline, CDR1 is MNHEY and CDR2 SVGAGI. The V end was cut by 6 bases, the J end by 1 base, with 12 bases between.

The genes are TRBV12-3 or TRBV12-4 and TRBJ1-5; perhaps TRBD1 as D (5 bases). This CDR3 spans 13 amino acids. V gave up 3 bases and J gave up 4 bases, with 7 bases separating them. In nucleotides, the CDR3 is TGTGCCAGCAGTTTTCCAGGGAATCAGCCCCAGCATTTT. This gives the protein CASSFPGNQPQHF.

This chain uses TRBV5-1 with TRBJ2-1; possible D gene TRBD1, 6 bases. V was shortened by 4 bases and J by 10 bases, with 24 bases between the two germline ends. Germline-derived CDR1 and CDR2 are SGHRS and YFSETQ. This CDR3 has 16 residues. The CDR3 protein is CASSIRQDPSSREQFF. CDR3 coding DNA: TGCGCCAGCAGCATCCGACAGGATCCATCTTCACGGGAGCAGTTCTTC.

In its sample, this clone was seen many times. DNA of the CDR3: TGTGCCAGCGGCCGGGACAGGGCGGATGGCTACACCTTC. This codes for CASGRDRADGYTF. The chain is built from TRBV28 and TRBJ1-2; 9 bases line up with TRBD1. The length of the CDR3 is 13 residues. V was clipped by 8 bases and J by 6 bases; unmatched bases: 7. The germline V gene has CDR1 MDHEN and CDR2 SYDVKM.

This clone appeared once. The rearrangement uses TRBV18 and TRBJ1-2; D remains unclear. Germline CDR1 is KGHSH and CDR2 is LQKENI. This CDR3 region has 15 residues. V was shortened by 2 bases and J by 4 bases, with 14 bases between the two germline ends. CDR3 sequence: CASSPSQEESYGYTF. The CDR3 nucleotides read TGTGCCAGCTCACCATCCCAGGAGGAGAGCTATGGCTACACCTTC.

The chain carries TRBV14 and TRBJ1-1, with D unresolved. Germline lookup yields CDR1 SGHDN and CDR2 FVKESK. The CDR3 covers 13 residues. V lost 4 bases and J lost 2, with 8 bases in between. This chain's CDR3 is CASSPNLNTEAFF. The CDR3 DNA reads TGTGCCAGCAGCCCTAACCTTAACACTGAAGCTTTCTTT.

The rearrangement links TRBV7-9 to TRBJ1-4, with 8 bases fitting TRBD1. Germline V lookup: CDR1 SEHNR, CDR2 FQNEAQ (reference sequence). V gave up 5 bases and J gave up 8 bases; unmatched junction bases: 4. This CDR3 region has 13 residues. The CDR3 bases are TGTGCCAGCAGCAAGGACAGGGAAGAAAAACTGTTTTTT. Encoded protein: CASSKDREEKLFF.

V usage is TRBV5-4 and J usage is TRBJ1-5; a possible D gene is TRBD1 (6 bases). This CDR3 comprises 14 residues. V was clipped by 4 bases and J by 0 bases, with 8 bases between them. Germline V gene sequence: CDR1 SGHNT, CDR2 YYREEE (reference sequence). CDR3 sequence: CASSQGNSNQPQHF. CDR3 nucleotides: TGTGCCAGCAGCCAGGGGAATAGCAATCAGCCCCAGCATTTT.

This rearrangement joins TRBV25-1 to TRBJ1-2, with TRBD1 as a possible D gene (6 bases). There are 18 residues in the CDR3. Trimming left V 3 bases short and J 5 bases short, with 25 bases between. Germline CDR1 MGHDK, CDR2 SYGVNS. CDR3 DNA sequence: TGTGCCAGCAGTGACCCCCGCGGCCCGGGACAATCGGGGTATGGCTACACCTTC. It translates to CASSDPRGPGQSGYGYTF.

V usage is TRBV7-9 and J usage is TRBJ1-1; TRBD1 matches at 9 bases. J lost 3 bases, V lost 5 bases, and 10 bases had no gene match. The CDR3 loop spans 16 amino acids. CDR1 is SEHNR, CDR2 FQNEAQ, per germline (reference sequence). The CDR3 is CASSLPPRTGDTEAFF. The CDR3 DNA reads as TGTGCCAGCAGCCTCCCTCCTAGGACAGGGGACACTGAAGCTTTCTTT.

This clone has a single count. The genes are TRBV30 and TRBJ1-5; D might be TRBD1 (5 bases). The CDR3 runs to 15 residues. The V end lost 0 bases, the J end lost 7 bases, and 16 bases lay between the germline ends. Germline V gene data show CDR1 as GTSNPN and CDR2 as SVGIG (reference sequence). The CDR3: CAWSVGTPIVQPQHF. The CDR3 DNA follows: TGTGCCTGGAGTGTGGGGACTCCAATCGTGCAGCCCCAGCATTTT. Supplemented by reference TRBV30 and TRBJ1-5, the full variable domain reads SQTIHQWPATLVQPVGSPLSLECTVEGTSNPNLYWYRQAAGRGLQLLFYSVGIGQISSEVPQNLSASRPQDRQFILSSKKLLLSDSGFYLCAWSVGTPIVQPQHFGDGTRLSIL.

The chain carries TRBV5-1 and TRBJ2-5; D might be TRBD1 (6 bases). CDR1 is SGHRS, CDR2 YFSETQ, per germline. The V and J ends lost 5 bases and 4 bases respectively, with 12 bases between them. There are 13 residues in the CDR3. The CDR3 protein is CASRAGTPETQYF. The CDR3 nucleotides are TGCGCCAGCAGAGCCGGGACACCAGAGACCCAGTACTTC.

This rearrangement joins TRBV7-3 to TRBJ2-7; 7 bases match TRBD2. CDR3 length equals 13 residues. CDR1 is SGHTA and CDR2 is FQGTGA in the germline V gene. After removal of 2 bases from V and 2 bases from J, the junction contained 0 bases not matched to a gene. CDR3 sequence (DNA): TGTGCCAGCAGCTTAGCGGGGGCCTACGAGCAGTACTTC. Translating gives CASSLAGAYEQYF.

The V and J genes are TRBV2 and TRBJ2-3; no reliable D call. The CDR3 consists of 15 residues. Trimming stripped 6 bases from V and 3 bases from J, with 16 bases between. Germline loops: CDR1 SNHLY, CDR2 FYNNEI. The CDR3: CASRRPGSSTDTQYF. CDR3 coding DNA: TGTGCCAGCAGAAGACCAGGTAGTAGTACAGATACGCAGTATTTT.

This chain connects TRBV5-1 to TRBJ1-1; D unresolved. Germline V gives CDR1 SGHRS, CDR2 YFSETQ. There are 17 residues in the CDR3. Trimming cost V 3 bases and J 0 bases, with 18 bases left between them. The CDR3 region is CASSSGIIFHLNTEAFF. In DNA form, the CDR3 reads TGCGCCAGCAGCTCCGGGATTATTTTCCATCTGAACACTGAAGCTTTCTTT.

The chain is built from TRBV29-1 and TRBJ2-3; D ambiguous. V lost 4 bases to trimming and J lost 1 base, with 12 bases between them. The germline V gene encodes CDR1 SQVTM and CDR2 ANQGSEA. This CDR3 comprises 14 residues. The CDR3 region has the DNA TGCAGCGTTGGAGCGAGCGCGGGCACAGATACGCAGTATTTT. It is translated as CSVGASAGTDTQYF.

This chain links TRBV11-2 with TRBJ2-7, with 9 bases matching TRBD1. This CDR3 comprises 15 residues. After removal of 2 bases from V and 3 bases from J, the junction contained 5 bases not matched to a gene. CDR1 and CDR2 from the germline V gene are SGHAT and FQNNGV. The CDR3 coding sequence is TGTGCCAGCAGCTTATCCTCGGGACAGGGCTACGAGCAGTACTTC. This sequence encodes CASSLSSGQGYEQYF.

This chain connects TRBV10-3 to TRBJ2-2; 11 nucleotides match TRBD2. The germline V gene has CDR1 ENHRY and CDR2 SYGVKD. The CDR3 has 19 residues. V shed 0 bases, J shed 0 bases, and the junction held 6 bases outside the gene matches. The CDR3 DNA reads TGTGCCATCAGTGAGTCTTCTAGCGGGGGGTCCCCGAACACCGGGGAGCTGTTTTTT. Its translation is CAISESSSGGSPNTGELFF.